This TCR beta chain stems from a study of T cells after posttransplantation cyclophosphamide. This related bone marrow graft donor gave peripheral blood on the day of marrow donation. This clone has more than one count but fewer than ten. Its antigen is not identified. Sequencing was performed with immunoSEQ multiplex PCR; in TCRdb, only in-frame clones are kept and a portion is missing. The sample is made up of 35,000 to 40,000 clones, none counted only once. This CDR3 spans 14 amino acids. CDR1 and CDR2 from the germline V gene are MGHDK and SYGVNS. V lost 6 bases, J lost 9 bases, and 13 bases stayed unmatched. Overall study findings and caveats: TRB overlap between skin or GI tissue T cells and blood was limited. Later blood repertoires were often dominated by clones from the donor CD8+ memory compartment. Recipient CMV seropositivity and CMV reactivation strongly tracked TRB clonality.

The TCR originated in a man in his thirties or forties in good health and a related stem cell transplant donor. The sequencing input was PBMCs. The chain uses TRBV25-1 and TRBJ2-7, with TRBD1 identical over 8 bases. CDR3 coding DNA: TGTGCCAGCAGGCCTCCCGGACAGGGCTTAGGGCAGTACTTC. Amino acid sequence: CASRPPGQGLGQYF.